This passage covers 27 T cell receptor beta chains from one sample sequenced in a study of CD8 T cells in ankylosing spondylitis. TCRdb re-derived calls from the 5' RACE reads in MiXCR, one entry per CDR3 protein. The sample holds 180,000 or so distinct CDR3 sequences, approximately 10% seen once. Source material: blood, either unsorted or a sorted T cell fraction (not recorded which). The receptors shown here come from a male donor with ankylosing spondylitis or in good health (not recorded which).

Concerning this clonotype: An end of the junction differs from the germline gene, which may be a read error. CDR3 amino acids: CASPLWDQSPELFF. DNA for the CDR3: TGCGCCAGCCCCTTGTGGGACCAGAGTCCTGAGCTGTTTTTT. The V and J genes are TRBV7-9 and TRBJ2-2; D may be TRBD1 or TRBD2 (5 bases each). Germline V CDR1 and CDR2: SEHNR, FQNEAQ (reference sequence). The CDR3 extends over 14 amino acids.

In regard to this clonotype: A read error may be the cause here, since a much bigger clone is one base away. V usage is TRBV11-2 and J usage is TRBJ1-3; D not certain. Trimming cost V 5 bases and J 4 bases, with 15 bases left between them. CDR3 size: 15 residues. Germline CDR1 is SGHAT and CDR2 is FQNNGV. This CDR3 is CASSANISSGNTIYF. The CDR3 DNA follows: TGTGCCAGCAGCGCCAACATATCATCCGGAAACACCATATATTTT.

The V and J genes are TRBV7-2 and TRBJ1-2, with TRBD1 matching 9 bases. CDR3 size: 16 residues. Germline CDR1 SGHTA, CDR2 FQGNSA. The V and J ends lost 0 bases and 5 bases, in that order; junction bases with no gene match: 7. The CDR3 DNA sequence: TGTGCCAGCAGCTTAGCGTTACAGGGGGCTGTTTATGGCTACACCTTC. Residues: CASSLALQGAVYGYTF.

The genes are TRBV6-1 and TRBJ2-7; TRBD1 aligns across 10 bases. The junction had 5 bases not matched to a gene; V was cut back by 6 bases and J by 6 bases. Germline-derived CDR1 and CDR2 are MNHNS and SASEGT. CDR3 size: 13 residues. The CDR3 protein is CASRGDRGREQYF. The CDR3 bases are TGTGCCAGCAGGGGGGACAGGGGTCGCGAGCAGTACTTC.

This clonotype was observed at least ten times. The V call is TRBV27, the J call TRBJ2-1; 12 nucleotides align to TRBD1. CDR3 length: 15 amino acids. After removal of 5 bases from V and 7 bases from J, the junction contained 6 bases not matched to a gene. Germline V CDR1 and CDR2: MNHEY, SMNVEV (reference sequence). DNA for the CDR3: TGTGCCAGCAGTCCCGGGACAGGGGGCAGGAATGAGCAGTTCTTC. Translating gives CASSPGTGGRNEQFF.

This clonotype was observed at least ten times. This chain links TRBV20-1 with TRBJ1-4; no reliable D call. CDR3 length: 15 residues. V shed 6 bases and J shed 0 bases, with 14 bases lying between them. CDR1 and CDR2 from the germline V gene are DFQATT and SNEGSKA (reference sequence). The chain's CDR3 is CSADPFGATNEKLFF. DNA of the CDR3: TGCAGTGCAGACCCCTTTGGGGCAACTAATGAAAAACTGTTTTTT.

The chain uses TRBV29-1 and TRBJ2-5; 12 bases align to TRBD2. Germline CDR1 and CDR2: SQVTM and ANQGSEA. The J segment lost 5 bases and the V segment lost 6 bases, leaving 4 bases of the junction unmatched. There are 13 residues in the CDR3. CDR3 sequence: CSVGTSGPETQYF. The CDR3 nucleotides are TGCAGCGTCGGGACTAGCGGGCCTGAGACCCAGTACTTC.

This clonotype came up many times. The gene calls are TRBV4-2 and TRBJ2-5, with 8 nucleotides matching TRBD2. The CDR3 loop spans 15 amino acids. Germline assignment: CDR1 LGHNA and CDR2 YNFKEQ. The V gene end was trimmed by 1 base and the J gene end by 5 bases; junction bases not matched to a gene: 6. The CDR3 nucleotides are TGTGCCAGCAGCCAAGTTGCGGGGGGCGAGGAGACCCAGTACTTC. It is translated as CASSQVAGGEETQYF.

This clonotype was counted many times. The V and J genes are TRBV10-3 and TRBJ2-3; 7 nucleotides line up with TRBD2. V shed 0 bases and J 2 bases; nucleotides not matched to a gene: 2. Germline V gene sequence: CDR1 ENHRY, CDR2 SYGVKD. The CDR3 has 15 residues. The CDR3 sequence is CAISESGTITDTQYF. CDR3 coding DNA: TGTGCCATCAGTGAGTCCGGGACTATCACAGATACGCAGTATTTT.

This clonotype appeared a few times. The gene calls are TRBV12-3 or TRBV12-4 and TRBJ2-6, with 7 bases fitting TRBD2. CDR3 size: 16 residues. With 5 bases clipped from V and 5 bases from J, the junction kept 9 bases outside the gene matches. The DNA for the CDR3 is TGTGCCAGCAGTCCGGCGGGGGACTTGCGGGCCAACGTCCTGACTTTC. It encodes CASSPAGDLRANVLTF.

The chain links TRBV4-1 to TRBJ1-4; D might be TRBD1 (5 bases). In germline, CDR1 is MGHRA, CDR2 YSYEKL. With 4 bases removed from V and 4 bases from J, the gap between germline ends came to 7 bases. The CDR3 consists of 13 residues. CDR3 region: CASSRGGNEKLFF. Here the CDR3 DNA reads TGCGCCAGCAGCCGGGGGGGTAATGAAAAACTGTTTTTT.

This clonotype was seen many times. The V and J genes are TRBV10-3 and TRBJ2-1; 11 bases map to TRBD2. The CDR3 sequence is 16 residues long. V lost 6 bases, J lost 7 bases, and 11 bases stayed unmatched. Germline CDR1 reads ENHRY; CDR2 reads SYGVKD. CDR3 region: CAISTGTSGALNEQFF. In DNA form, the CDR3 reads TGTGCCATCAGCACCGGGACTAGCGGCGCCCTGAATGAGCAGTTCTTC.

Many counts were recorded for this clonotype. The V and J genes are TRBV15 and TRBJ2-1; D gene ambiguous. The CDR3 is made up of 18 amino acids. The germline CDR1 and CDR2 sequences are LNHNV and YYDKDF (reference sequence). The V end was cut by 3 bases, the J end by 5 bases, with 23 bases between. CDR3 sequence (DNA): TGTGCCACCAGCAGCCCGATCCGGAACGAACTCCGAGACAATGAGCAGTTCTTC. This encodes CATSSPIRNELRDNEQFF.

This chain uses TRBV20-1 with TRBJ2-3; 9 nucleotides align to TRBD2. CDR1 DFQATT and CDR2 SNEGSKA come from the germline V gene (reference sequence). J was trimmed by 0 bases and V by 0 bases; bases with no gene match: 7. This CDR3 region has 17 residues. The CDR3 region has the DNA TGCAGTGCTAGAGATCTGGGCGGGAGGGCGAGCACAGATACGCAGTATTTT. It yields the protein CSARDLGGRASTDTQYF.

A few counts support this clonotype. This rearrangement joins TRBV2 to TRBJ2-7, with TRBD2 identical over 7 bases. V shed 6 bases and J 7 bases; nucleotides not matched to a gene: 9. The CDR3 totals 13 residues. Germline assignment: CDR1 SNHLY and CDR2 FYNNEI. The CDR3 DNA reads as TGTGCCAGCAGAGCGGGACTCCCGACGGAGCAGTACTTC. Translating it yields CASRAGLPTEQYF. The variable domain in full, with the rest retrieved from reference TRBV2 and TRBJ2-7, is EPEVTQTPSHQVTQMGQEVILRCVPISNHLYFYWYRQILGQKVEFLVSFYNNEISEKSEIFDDQFSVERPDGSNFTLKIRSTKLEDSAMYFCASRAGLPTEQYFGPGTRLTVT.

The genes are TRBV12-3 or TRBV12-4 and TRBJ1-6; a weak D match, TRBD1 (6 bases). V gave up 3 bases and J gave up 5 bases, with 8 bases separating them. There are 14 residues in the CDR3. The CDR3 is CASSFGQNNSPLHF. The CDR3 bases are TGTGCCAGCAGTTTCGGACAGAATAATTCACCCCTCCACTTT.

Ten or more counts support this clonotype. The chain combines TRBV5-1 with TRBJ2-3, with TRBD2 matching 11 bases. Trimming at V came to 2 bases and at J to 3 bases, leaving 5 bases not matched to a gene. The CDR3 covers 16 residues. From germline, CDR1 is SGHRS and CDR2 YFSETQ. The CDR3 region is CASSLRTSGSTDTQYF. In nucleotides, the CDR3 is TGCGCCAGCAGCTTACGGACTAGCGGGTCAACAGATACGCAGTATTTT. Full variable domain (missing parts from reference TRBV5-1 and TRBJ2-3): KAGVTQTPRYLIKTRGQQVTLSCSPISGHRSVSWYQQTPGQGLQFLFEYFSETQRNKGNFPGRFSGRQFSNSRSEMNVSTLELGDSALYLCASSLRTSGSTDTQYFGPGTRLTVL.

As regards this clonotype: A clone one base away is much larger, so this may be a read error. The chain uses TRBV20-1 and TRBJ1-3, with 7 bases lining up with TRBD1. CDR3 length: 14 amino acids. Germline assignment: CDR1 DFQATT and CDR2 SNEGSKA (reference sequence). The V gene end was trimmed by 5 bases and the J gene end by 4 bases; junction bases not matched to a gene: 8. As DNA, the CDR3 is TGCAGTGCTCGACAGGGCGGGCTGGGAAACACCATATATTTT. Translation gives CSARQGGLGNTIYF.

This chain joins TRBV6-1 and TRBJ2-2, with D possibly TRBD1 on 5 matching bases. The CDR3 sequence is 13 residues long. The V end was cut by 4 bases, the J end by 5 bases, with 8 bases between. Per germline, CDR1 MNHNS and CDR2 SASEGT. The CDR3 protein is CASSVGATGELFF. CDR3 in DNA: TGTGCCAGCAGTGTAGGGGCGACCGGGGAGCTGTTTTTT.

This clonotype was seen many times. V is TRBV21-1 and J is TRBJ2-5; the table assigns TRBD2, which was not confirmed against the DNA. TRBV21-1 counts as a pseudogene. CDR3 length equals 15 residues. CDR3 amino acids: CASSKVHREEETQYF. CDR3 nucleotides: TGTGCCAGCAGCAAAGTGCATCGGGAGGAAGAGACCCAGTACTTC.

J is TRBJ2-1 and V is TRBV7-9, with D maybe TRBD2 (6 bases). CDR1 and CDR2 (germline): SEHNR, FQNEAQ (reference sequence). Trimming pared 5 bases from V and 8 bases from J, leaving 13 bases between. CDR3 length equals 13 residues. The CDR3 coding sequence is TGTGCCAGCAGCCCACTAGCTTCAGATGAGCAGTTCTTC. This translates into CASSPLASDEQFF.

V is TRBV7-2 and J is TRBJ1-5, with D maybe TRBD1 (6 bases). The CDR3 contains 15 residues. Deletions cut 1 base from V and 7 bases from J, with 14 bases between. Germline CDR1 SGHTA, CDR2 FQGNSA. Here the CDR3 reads CASSLVVDRTQPQHF. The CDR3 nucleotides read TGTGCCAGCAGCTTAGTTGTAGACAGGACACAGCCCCAGCATTTT.

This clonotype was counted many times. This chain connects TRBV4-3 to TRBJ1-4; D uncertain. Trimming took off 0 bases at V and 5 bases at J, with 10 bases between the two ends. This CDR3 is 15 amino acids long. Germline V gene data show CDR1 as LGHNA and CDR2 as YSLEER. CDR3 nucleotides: TGCGCCAGCAGCCAAGAAATGGGAAGGAATGAAAAACTGTTTTTT. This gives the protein CASSQEMGRNEKLFF.

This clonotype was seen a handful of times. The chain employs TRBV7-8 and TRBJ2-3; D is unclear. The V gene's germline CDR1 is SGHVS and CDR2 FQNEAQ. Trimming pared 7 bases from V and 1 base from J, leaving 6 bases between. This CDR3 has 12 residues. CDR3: CASKTGTDTQYF. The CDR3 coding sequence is TGTGCCAGCAAGACTGGCACAGATACGCAGTATTTT.

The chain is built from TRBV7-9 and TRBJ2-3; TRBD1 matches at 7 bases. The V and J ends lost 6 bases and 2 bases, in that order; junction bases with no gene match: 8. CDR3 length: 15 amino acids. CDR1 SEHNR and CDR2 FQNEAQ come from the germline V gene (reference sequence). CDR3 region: CASSLQGKYTDTQYF. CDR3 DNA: TGTGCCAGCAGTTTACAGGGGAAATACACAGATACGCAGTATTTT.

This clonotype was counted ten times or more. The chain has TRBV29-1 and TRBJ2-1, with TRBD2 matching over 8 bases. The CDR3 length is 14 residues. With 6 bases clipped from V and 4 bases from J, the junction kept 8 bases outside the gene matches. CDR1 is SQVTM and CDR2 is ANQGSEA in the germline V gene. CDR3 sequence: CSVRGLAGYNEQFF. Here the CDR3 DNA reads TGCAGCGTGAGGGGCCTAGCGGGTTACAATGAGCAGTTCTTC.

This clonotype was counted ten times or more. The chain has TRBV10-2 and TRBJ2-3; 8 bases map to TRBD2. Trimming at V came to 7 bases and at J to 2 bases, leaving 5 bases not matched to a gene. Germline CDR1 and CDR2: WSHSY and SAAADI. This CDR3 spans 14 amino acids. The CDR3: CASTPSGYTDTQYF. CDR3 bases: TGCGCCAGCACCCCTAGCGGGTACACAGATACGCAGTATTTT.